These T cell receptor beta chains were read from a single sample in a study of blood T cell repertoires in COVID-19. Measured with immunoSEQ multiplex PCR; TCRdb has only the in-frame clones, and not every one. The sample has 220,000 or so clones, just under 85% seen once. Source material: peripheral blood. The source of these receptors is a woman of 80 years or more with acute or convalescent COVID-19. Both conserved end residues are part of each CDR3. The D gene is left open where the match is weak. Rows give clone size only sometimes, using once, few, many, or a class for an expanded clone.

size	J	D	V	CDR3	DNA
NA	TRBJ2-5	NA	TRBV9	CASSVYGAGTETQYF	TGTGCCAGCAGCGTATATGGGGCCGGTACGGAGACCCAGTACTTC
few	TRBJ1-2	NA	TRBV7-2	CASRLGTRGQYGYTF	TGTGCCAGCAGGCTAGGGACGCGGGGGCAGTATGGCTACACCTTC
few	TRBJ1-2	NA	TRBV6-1	CASSEGQFVYGYTF	TGTGCCAGCAGTGAAGGGCAGTTTGTCTATGGCTACACCTTC
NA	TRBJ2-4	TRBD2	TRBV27	CASSSVRTSGVAKNIQYF	TGTGCCAGCAGTTCCGTTAGGACTAGCGGGGTAGCCAAAAACATTCAGTACTTC
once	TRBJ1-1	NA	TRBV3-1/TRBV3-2	CASSQPAGSRTEAFF	TGTGCCAGCAGCCAACCCGCGGGGTCGCGGACTGAAGCTTTCTTT
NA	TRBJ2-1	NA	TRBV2	CASSQRSSHNEQFF	TGTGCCAGCAGTCAGCGATCCTCACACAATGAGCAGTTCTTC
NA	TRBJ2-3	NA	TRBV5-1	CASSLAGTDTQYF	TGCGCCAGCAGCTTGGCGGGCACAGATACGCAGTATTTT
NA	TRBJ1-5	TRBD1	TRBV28	CASRTGLRPQHF	TGTGCCAGCAGGACAGGGCTAAGACCCCAGCATTTT
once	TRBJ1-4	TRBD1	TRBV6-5	CASRLDRGIEKLFF	TGTGCCAGCAGGCTGGACAGGGGCATTGAAAAACTGTTTTTT
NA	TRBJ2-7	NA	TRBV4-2	CASSHRLGSTYEQYF	TGTGCCAGCAGCCACCGATTGGGGAGTACCTACGAGCAGTACTTC
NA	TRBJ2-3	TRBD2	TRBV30	CAWSMAGVVSDTQYF	TGTGCCTGGAGTATGGCGGGAGTAGTATCAGATACGCAGTATTTT